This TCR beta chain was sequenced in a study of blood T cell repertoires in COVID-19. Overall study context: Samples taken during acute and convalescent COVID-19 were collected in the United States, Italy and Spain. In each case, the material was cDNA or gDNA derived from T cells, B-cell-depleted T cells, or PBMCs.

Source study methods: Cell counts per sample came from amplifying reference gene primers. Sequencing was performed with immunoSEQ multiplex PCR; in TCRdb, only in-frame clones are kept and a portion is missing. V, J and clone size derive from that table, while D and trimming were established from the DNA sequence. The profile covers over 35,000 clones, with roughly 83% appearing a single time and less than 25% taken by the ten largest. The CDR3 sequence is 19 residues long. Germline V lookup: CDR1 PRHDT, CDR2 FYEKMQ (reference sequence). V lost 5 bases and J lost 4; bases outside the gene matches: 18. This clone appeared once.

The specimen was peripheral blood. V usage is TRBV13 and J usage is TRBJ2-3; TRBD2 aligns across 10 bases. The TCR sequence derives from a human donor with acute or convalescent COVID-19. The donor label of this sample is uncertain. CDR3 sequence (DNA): TGTGCCAGCAGCCACCTGCCCCGAAGAAGCGGGGGGGCCCCAGATACGCAGTATTTT. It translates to CASSHLPRRSGGAPDTQYF.